These 19 T cell receptor beta chains came from one sample sequenced in a study of T cells in narcolepsy (dated by TCRdb to 2016 to 2018). The library was made by the immunoSEQ multiplex PCR assay. TCRdb carries this immuneACCESS record with in-frame sequences only. Its versions omit some clonotypes, under half of them owing to an unresolved V gene in the studies checked, with the rest unexplained. The sample table records 25,000 to 35,000 clones; approximately 79% of these occur just once. The ten largest clones represent 6.6% of the sample. What was sequenced was memory (CD45RA-) CD4+ T cells from blood. This specimen's cell subset or site label, interpreted: memory T cells sorted ex vivo from peripheral blood. The receptors here all came from a human donor in good health.

This clone was detected a few times. The rearrangement links TRBV5-1 to TRBJ2-2; 8 nucleotides match TRBD2. The CDR3 has 15 amino acids. The V gene end was trimmed by 7 bases and the J gene end by 5 bases; junction bases not matched to a gene: 10. Looked up from germline, CDR1 is SGHRS and CDR2 is YFSETQ. CDR3 coding DNA: TGCGCCAGCTTGGGGGTAGCGGGGACGACCGGGGAGCTGTTTTTT. Protein product: CASLGVAGTTGELFF. The full variable domain, with the rest looked up from reference TRBV5-1 and TRBJ2-2, is KAGVTQTPRYLIKTRGQQVTLSCSPISGHRSVSWYQQTPGQGLQFLFEYFSETQRNKGNFPGRFSGRQFSNSRSEMNVSTLELGDSALYLCASLGVAGTTGELFFGEGSRLTVL.

The chain links TRBV5-1 to TRBJ1-3; D is unresolved. The germline V gene has CDR1 SGHRS and CDR2 YFSETQ. The CDR3 consists of 15 residues. Trimming removed 2 bases at V and 0 bases at J, with 9 bases between. CDR3 amino acids: CASSFYEGSGNTIYF. The DNA for the CDR3 is TGCGCCAGCAGCTTCTACGAGGGCTCTGGAAACACCATATATTTT.

The genes are TRBV19 and TRBJ2-3; no reliable D call. Germline values: CDR1 LNHDA, CDR2 SQIVND (reference sequence). CDR3 length: 14 amino acids. The ends were cut back, 7 bases at V and 2 bases at J, with 13 bases in the middle. The CDR3 reads CASTVKTSTDTQYF. The CDR3 nucleotides are TGTGCCAGTACAGTTAAGACCTCCACAGATACGCAGTATTTT.

The chain recombines TRBV5-1 with TRBJ2-1; 9 positions match TRBD1. The V gene end was trimmed by 0 bases and the J gene end by 7 bases; junction bases not matched to a gene: 2. This CDR3 is 14 amino acids long. The germline gives CDR1 SGHRS, CDR2 YFSETQ. CDR3 nucleotide sequence: TGCGCCAGCAGCTTGGGAGGACAGGGGAATGAGCAGTTCTTC. Amino acids: CASSLGGQGNEQFF.

V usage is TRBV5-1 and J usage is TRBJ2-3; D is possibly TRBD2 (6 bases). The CDR3 sequence is 15 residues long. Trimming pared 3 bases from V and 2 bases from J, leaving 13 bases between. Germline V CDR1 and CDR2: SGHRS, YFSETQ. This CDR3 is CASSYSGNPTDTQYF. CDR3 in DNA: TGCGCCAGCAGCTATAGCGGCAACCCCACAGATACGCAGTATTTT.

The rearrangement links TRBV4-3 to TRBJ1-2; 10 nucleotides agree with TRBD1. CDR1 LGHNA and CDR2 YSLEER come from the germline V gene. The CDR3 contains 16 residues. Trimming removed 1 base from V and 4 bases from J; junction bases left unmatched: 6. CDR3 sequence reads: CASSQGGTGAFYGYTF. As DNA, the CDR3 is TGCGCCAGCAGCCAAGGAGGGACAGGGGCCTTCTATGGCTACACCTTC.

On this clone: The junction differs from germline at one of its ends, possibly a read error. This chain connects TRBV6-5 to TRBJ2-7; 8 positions agree with TRBD1. The CDR3 loop spans 14 amino acids. The V gene's germline CDR1 is MNHEY and CDR2 SVGAGI. CDR3 sequence: CAISDSGGAGEQYF. CDR3 in DNA: TGTGCCATCAGTGATTCAGGGGGCGCGGGCGAGCAGTACTTC.

The chain links TRBV28 to TRBJ1-5, with 9 positions matching TRBD1. The trim removed 6 bases at V and 2 bases at J, leaving 5 bases unmatched. CDR3 length: 15 amino acids. Looked up from germline, CDR1 is MDHEN and CDR2 is SYDVKM. Here the CDR3 reads CASRFTGGRNQPQHF. In nucleotides, the CDR3 is TGTGCCAGCAGGTTTACAGGGGGCCGCAATCAGCCCCAGCATTTT.

V usage is TRBV7-2 and J usage is TRBJ2-3, with 11 bases fitting TRBD2. Germline V gives CDR1 SGHTA, CDR2 FQGNSA. CDR3 length: 15 residues. The junction had 8 bases not matched to a gene; V was cut back by 5 bases and J by 7 bases. CDR3 residues: CASSPKTSGVNTQYF. DNA for the CDR3: TGTGCCAGCAGCCCTAAGACTAGCGGGGTAAATACGCAGTATTTT.

This clone was seen a single time. This chain uses TRBV18 with TRBJ2-2; D remains unclear. V shed 2 bases and J shed 0 bases, with 10 bases lying between them. The length of the CDR3 is 16 residues. CDR1 KGHSH and CDR2 LQKENI come from the germline V gene. This CDR3 is CASSPEKGANTGELFF. The CDR3 bases are TGTGCCAGCTCACCAGAGAAGGGCGCGAACACCGGGGAGCTGTTTTTT.

J is TRBJ1-1 and V is TRBV5-6; a weak D match, TRBD1 (5 bases). In germline, CDR1 is SGHDT, CDR2 YYEEEE. V lost 4 bases and J 1 base, leaving 14 bases between the germline ends. The CDR3 loop spans 15 amino acids. CDR3 nucleotides: TGTGCCAGCAGCCGCCGGGGGATGGGGAACACTGAAGCTTTCTTT. Its translation is CASSRRGMGNTEAFF.

This clone occurred once. This rearrangement joins TRBV28 to TRBJ1-2; weak D call: TRBD1 (5 bases). This CDR3 region has 14 residues. Germline V gene sequence: CDR1 MDHEN, CDR2 SYDVKM. V lost 3 bases and J lost 7, with 15 bases in between. The CDR3, as DNA: TGTGCCAGCAGTTTTGTGGGGGGTAGGAGTGGCTACACCTTC. Translated, it gives CASSFVGGRSGYTF.

This rearrangement joins TRBV9 to TRBJ2-5; D gene uncertain. CDR3 size: 14 residues. V lost 0 bases, J lost 4 bases, and 10 bases lay in between. Germline CDR1 reads SGDLS; CDR2 reads YYNGEE. The CDR3 sequence: CASSVAPTGETQYF. CDR3 coding DNA: TGTGCCAGCAGCGTAGCCCCGACGGGAGAGACCCAGTACTTC. Filled out from reference TRBV9 and TRBJ2-5, the complete variable domain reads DSGVTQTPKHLITATGQRVTLRCSPRSGDLSVYWYQQSLDQGLQFLIQYYNGEERAKGNILERFSAQQFPDLHSELNLSSLELGDSALYFCASSVAPTGETQYFGPGTRLLVL.

This clone was recorded a few times. This chain links TRBV7-9 with TRBJ2-7; D may be TRBD1 or TRBD2 (5 bases each). Germline V gene data show CDR1 as SEHNR and CDR2 as FQNEAQ (reference sequence). V lost 5 bases, J lost 4 bases, and 15 bases lay in between. This CDR3 is built from 14 residues. In nucleotides, the CDR3 is TGTGCCAGCAGCCAGGGACCGATGAAATACGAGCAGTACTTC. Translation: CASSQGPMKYEQYF. Combining the CDR3 with reference TRBV7-9 and TRBJ2-7 gives the whole variable domain DTGVSQNPRHKITKRGQNVTFRCDPISEHNRLYWYRQTLGQGPEFLTYFQNEAQLEKSRLLSDRFSAERPKGSFSTLEIQRTEQGDSAMYLCASSQGPMKYEQYFGPGTRLTVT.

The chain combines TRBV5-8 with TRBJ2-4, with D possibly matching TRBD2 (5 bases). With 4 bases removed from V and 11 bases from J, the gap between germline ends came to 13 bases. The CDR3 runs to 12 residues. Germline lookup yields CDR1 SGHTS and CDR2 YDEGEE. CDR3 region: CASSRTRAVQYF. CDR3 coding DNA: TGTGCCAGCAGCCGTACGAGGGCGGTTCAGTACTTC.

The V call is TRBV4-3, the J call TRBJ1-4; possible D gene TRBD1, 6 bases. The CDR3 consists of 15 residues. The germline V and J ends were trimmed by 3 bases and 5 bases, with 13 bases remaining between them. Germline lookup yields CDR1 LGHNA and CDR2 YSLEER. CDR3 loop: CASSQLGQMNEKLFF. In DNA form, the CDR3 reads TGCGCCAGCAGCCAGTTAGGACAGATGAATGAAAAACTGTTTTTT.

The chain recombines TRBV6-5 with TRBJ2-1; 8 bases align to TRBD1. Germline CDR1 reads MNHEY; CDR2 reads SVGAGI. With 5 bases clipped from V and 12 bases from J, the junction kept 6 bases outside the gene matches. The CDR3 consists of 12 residues. The DNA of the CDR3 is TGTGCCAGCAGTAAGGACAGGGTTCGGCAGTTCTTC. It specifies CASSKDRVRQFF.

The chain combines TRBV9 with TRBJ1-2; TRBD1 matches 7 bases. Germline CDR1 reads SGDLS; CDR2 reads YYNGEE. J gave up 5 bases and V 3 bases, and 7 bases lay outside the gene matches. The CDR3 totals 14 residues. Here the CDR3 DNA reads TGTGCCAGCAGCGCCCGAGGACAGGTTTATGGCTACACCTTC. Translating gives CASSARGQVYGYTF. The complete variable domain, with remaining parts taken from reference TRBV9 and TRBJ1-2, reads DSGVTQTPKHLITATGQRVTLRCSPRSGDLSVYWYQQSLDQGLQFLIQYYNGEERAKGNILERFSAQQFPDLHSELNLSSLELGDSALYFCASSARGQVYGYTFGSGTRLTVV.

The V call is TRBV4-1, the J call TRBJ2-7; TRBD1 matches at 9 bases. The germline CDR1 and CDR2 sequences are MGHRA and YSYEKL. The V segment lost 4 bases and the J segment 2 bases; nucleotides outside the gene matches: 3. The CDR3 spans 14 residues. In DNA, the CDR3 is TGCGCCAGCAGCCGGGGACAGGGTACCTACGAGCAGTACTTC. Amino acid sequence: CASSRGQGTYEQYF.